Each of the 32 T cell receptor beta chains below was sequenced from the same sample in a study of molecular identifiers for immune sequencing clone quantification. MiXCR, run by TCRdb on the PCR reads, gives a single entry per CDR3 protein. The sample includes about 640,000 distinct CDR3 sequences, roughly 21% of them seen just once. The sequencing sample was made of naive CD8+ T cells from blood, with Jurkat cell RNA spiked in. This sample's subset: FACS-sorted CD8+CD4-CCR7+CD45RA+ naive T cells. The receptors stem from a human donor in good health. Some libraries in this study had Jurkat cell RNA spiked in.

There are many counts of this clonotype. The J gene is TRBJ2-7, the V gene TRBV20-1, with a tentative D call TRBD2 (6 bases). There are 13 residues in the CDR3. Germline values: CDR1 DFQATT, CDR2 SNEGSKA (reference sequence). V dropped 6 bases and J dropped 4 bases, with 16 bases sitting between them. The CDR3 DNA reads as TGCAGTGCCGACTCGCCTAGCGAGTACGAGCAGTACTTC. Protein sequence: CSADSPSEYEQYF.

As regards this clonotype: This may be a read error: a much more frequent sequence differs by one nucleotide. The rearrangement links TRBV3-1 to TRBJ1-5, with TRBD1 identical over 11 bases. The J call may be in error: the DNA end matches TRBJ2-3 better. CDR3 length: 15 residues. Per the germline V gene, CDR1 is LGHDT and CDR2 is YNNKEL (reference sequence). CDR3 sequence (DNA): TGTGCCAGCAGCCAAGGGACAGGGGGCAATCAGCCCCAGTATTTT. It encodes CASSQGTGGNQPQYF.

Only a few counts were recorded for this clonotype. V gene TRBV5-6 combines with J gene TRBJ2-7; TRBD2 matches 7 bases. The CDR3 runs 15 residues. V gave up 1 base and J gave up 2 bases; unmatched junction bases: 6. CDR1 is SGHDT and CDR2 is YYEEEE in the germline V gene. For the CDR3, the DNA is TGTGCCAGCAGCTTGTGGGGGACTACCGCCTACGAGCAGTACTTC. Translated, it gives CASSLWGTTAYEQYF.

This clonotype was seen ten or more times. The chain is built from TRBV14 and TRBJ2-5; TRBD2 is a possible D gene (5 bases). CDR1 SGHDN and CDR2 FVKESK come from the germline V gene. The CDR3 is 14 residues long. Between the trimmed V and J ends, which lost 1 base and 3 bases, there was a span of 9 bases. The CDR3 spells CASSQVEREETQYF. The CDR3 region has the DNA TGTGCCAGCAGCCAAGTGGAGAGGGAAGAGACCCAGTACTTC.

This clonotype was found a few times. A much larger clone lies one base from this, so it may be a read error. The chain combines TRBV6-6 with TRBJ2-1, with TRBD2 matching over 7 bases. V was pared by 0 bases and J by 8 bases, with 4 bases of the junction left unmatched. Germline-derived CDR1 and CDR2 are MNHNY and SVGAGI (reference sequence). This CDR3 spans 14 amino acids. CDR3 residues: CASSYSRGVDEQFF. The DNA of the CDR3 is TGTGCCAGCAGTTACTCCCGGGGGGTCGATGAGCAGTTCTTC.

This clonotype was found many times. J is TRBJ2-1 and V is TRBV30; no definite D call. The CDR3 runs to 13 residues. Deletions cut 3 bases from V and 9 bases from J, with 15 bases between. The germline gives CDR1 GTSNPN, CDR2 SVGIG (reference sequence). CDR3 DNA: TGTGCCTGGAGGACCACAGTTTTCAGTGAGCAGTTCTTC. This gives the protein CAWRTTVFSEQFF.

This clonotype was seen ten or more times. This chain links TRBV7-6 with TRBJ2-7; D possibly corresponds to TRBD2 (6 bases). Germline CDR1 reads SGHVS; CDR2 reads FNYEAQ. With 1 base removed from V and 3 bases from J, the gap between germline ends came to 22 bases. The CDR3 contains 18 residues. CDR3 region: CASSLGGGIPTRFYEQYF. In DNA form, the CDR3 reads TGTGCCAGCAGCTTAGGCGGCGGGATACCTACGCGCTTCTACGAGCAGTACTTC.

This clonotype was recorded many times. The gene calls are TRBV5-8 and TRBJ2-3, with D possibly being TRBD1 (5 bases). This CDR3 is built from 15 residues. Germline V gene sequence: CDR1 SGHTS, CDR2 YDEGEE. The V end was cut by 0 bases, the J end by 2 bases, with 10 bases between. CDR3 residues: CASSLGQTFTDTQYF. Written as DNA, the CDR3 is TGTGCCAGCAGCTTGGGACAGACATTCACAGATACGCAGTATTTT. The whole variable domain, remainder taken from reference TRBV5-8 and TRBJ2-3, is EAGVTQSPTHLIKTRGQQATLRCSPISGHTSVYWYQQALGLGLQFLLWYDEGEERNRGNFPPRFSGRQFPNYSSELNVNALELEDSALYLCASSLGQTFTDTQYFGPGTRLTVL.

In this sample, this clonotype turned up many times. The V call is TRBV4-3, the J call TRBJ1-5; D not resolved. V was cut by 0 bases and J by 5 bases, with 11 bases left in between. This CDR3 spans 15 amino acids. CDR1 LGHNA and CDR2 YSLEER come from the germline V gene. The CDR3 bases are TGCGCCAGCAGCCAAGATTTGAGTTTCCATCAGCCCCAGCATTTT. Translating gives CASSQDLSFHQPQHF.

In this sample, this clonotype turned up once. Since the CDR3 does not end with the conserved phenylalanine or tryptophan, this likely comes from a read error. This rearrangement joins TRBV7-2 to TRBJ2-7; D remains ambiguous. The germline V gene has CDR1 SGHTA and CDR2 FQGNSA. The V and J ends lost 8 bases and 2 bases respectively, with 10 bases between them. CDR3 length: 12 amino acids. CDR3 bases: TGTGCCAGCGTGTCGGAAACCTACGAGCAGTACTCC. Its translation: CASVSETYEQYS.

This clonotype was counted many times. The CDR3 is CASSEWMQTDGNQPQHF. The CDR3 nucleotides read TGTGCCAGCAGTGAATGGATGCAGACAGATGGAAATCAGCCCCAGCATTTT. The gene calls are TRBV2 and TRBJ1-5; tentatively, D is TRBD1 (5 bases). The V end was cut by 2 bases, the J end by 4 bases, with 18 bases between. The CDR3 totals 17 residues. Looked up from germline, CDR1 is SNHLY and CDR2 is FYNNEI.

This clonotype was recorded a few times. The chain has TRBV19 and TRBJ1-1, with D unresolved. Deletions cut 6 bases from V and 4 bases from J, with 9 bases between. Germline V gene lookup returns CDR1 LNHDA and CDR2 SQIVND (reference sequence). This CDR3 region has 12 residues. The DNA for the CDR3 is TGTGCCAGTAGCCCCCGCAGCACTGAAGCTTTCTTT. It translates to CASSPRSTEAFF.

This clonotype showed up just a few times. The V gene is TRBV4-3, the J gene TRBJ1-5, with a possible D match to TRBD1 (6 bases). This CDR3 contains 17 residues. The germline V gene encodes CDR1 LGHNA and CDR2 YSLEER. Trimming shortened V by 0 bases and J by 2 bases, and 14 bases separated the two germline ends. The CDR3 region is CASSQDKGGPGNQPQHF. Here the CDR3 DNA reads TGCGCCAGCAGCCAAGATAAGGGGGGGCCGGGCAATCAGCCCCAGCATTTT.

There are a few counts of this clonotype. The rearrangement uses TRBV7-9 and TRBJ1-2, with 9 bases fitting TRBD1. This CDR3 region has 15 residues. In germline, CDR1 is SEHNR, CDR2 FQNEAQ (reference sequence). V gave up 5 bases and J gave up 3 bases; unmatched junction bases: 7. The chain's CDR3 is CASSLGQGLDYGYTF. CDR3 DNA sequence: TGTGCCAGCAGCCTGGGACAGGGACTAGACTATGGCTACACCTTC. Combining the CDR3 with reference TRBV7-9 and TRBJ1-2 gives the whole variable domain DTGVSQNPRHKITKRGQNVTFRCDPISEHNRLYWYRQTLGQGPEFLTYFQNEAQLEKSRLLSDRFSAERPKGSFSTLEIQRTEQGDSAMYLCASSLGQGLDYGYTFGSGTRLTVV.

At least ten counts were recorded for this clonotype. The rearrangement uses TRBV12-5 and TRBJ2-2; D not resolved. Germline V gives CDR1 LGHNT, CDR2 FRNRAP. The CDR3 covers 15 residues. V was cut by 2 bases and J by 2 bases, with 9 bases left in between. As DNA, the CDR3 is TGTGCTAGTGGTTTGAGTTTCAGTAACACCGGGGAGCTGTTTTTT. Protein product: CASGLSFSNTGELFF.

The rearrangement uses TRBV9 and TRBJ2-7; no firm D call. Trimming removed 0 bases from V and 0 bases from J, with 10 bases in between. The CDR3 runs 15 residues. The germline V gene has CDR1 SGDLS and CDR2 YYNGEE. This CDR3 is CASSVDGGASYEQYF. CDR3 in DNA: TGTGCCAGCAGCGTAGACGGCGGAGCCTCCTACGAGCAGTACTTC.

This clonotype appeared many times. The rearrangement links TRBV6-5 to TRBJ2-3, with TRBD2 matching over 8 bases. The CDR3 consists of 16 residues. Germline V gene lookup returns CDR1 MNHEY and CDR2 SVGAGI. Trimming took 6 bases from V and 3 from J; bases not matched to a gene: 11. The CDR3 DNA sequence: TGTGCCAGCAGCCCTCAATCTAGCGGGTGGACAGATACGCAGTATTTT. It yields the protein CASSPQSSGWTDTQYF.

This clonotype was seen at least ten times. V usage is TRBV19 and J usage is TRBJ1-1; D perhaps matches TRBD1 (5 bases). CDR3 length: 11 amino acids. CDR1 is LNHDA, CDR2 SQIVND, per germline (reference sequence). V lost 8 bases to trimming and J lost 8 bases, with 12 bases between them. The DNA of the CDR3 is TGTGCCAGTGGGCAGGGAGCCGAAGCTTTCTTT. Its translation is CASGQGAEAFF.

At least ten counts were recorded for this clonotype. This sequence joins TRBV19 and TRBJ2-3; D possibly corresponds to TRBD1 (6 bases). Germline V CDR1 and CDR2: LNHDA, SQIVND (reference sequence). Deletions cut 8 bases from V and 2 bases from J, with 17 bases between. The CDR3 is 15 residues long. CDR3 protein: CASSKSTGYTDTQYF. CDR3 nucleotide sequence: TGTGCCAGTTCAAAATCGACAGGATACACAGATACGCAGTATTTT.

The rearrangement joins TRBV7-9 to TRBJ2-3; D is ambiguous. Trimming cost V 6 bases and J 9 bases, with 13 bases left between them. Germline loops: CDR1 SEHNR, CDR2 FQNEAQ (reference sequence). There are 12 residues in the CDR3. This CDR3 is CASRNPGDTQYF. As DNA, the CDR3 is TGTGCCAGCAGGAACCCAGGCGACACGCAGTATTTT.

This chain links TRBV20-1 with TRBJ2-2, with D unresolved. Germline V gene lookup returns CDR1 DFQATT and CDR2 SNEGSKA (reference sequence). The CDR3 loop spans 15 amino acids. Trimming cost V 5 bases and J 1 base, with 14 bases left between them. The CDR3: CSALDLNRNTGELFF. The CDR3 coding sequence is TGCAGTGCTTTGGATCTTAACAGGAACACCGGGGAGCTGTTTTTT.

This clonotype showed up many times. The V and J genes are TRBV30 and TRBJ1-1; no clear D gene. CDR1 and CDR2 from the germline V gene are GTSNPN and SVGIG (reference sequence). Between the trimmed V and J ends, which lost 0 bases and 1 base, there was a span of 18 bases. The CDR3 has 17 residues. The CDR3 reads CAWSVNSREFQNTEAFF. The CDR3 DNA reads TGTGCCTGGAGTGTAAATTCGAGGGAATTCCAGAACACTGAAGCTTTCTTT. Based on the CDR3 plus reference TRBV30 and TRBJ1-1, the full variable domain is SQTIHQWPATLVQPVGSPLSLECTVEGTSNPNLYWYRQAAGRGLQLLFYSVGIGQISSEVPQNLSASRPQDRQFILSSKKLLLSDSGFYLCAWSVNSREFQNTEAFFGQGTRLTVV.

The gene calls are TRBV19 and TRBJ2-5; TRBD1 might be the D (6 bases). Germline V gene data show CDR1 as LNHDA and CDR2 as SQIVND (reference sequence). The ends were cut back, 3 bases at V and 0 bases at J, with 17 bases in the middle. The CDR3 extends over 17 amino acids. The CDR3 spells CASSMGGRDTYQETQYF. CDR3 coding DNA: TGTGCCAGTAGTATGGGCGGCCGGGACACTTACCAAGAGACCCAGTACTTC. Using reference TRBV19 and TRBJ2-5 for the parts outside the CDR3, the full variable domain is DGGITQSPKYLFRKEGQNVTLSCEQNLNHDAMYWYRQDPGQGLRLIYYSQIVNDFQKGDIAEGYSVSREKKESFPLTVTSAQKNPTAFYLCASSMGGRDTYQETQYFGPGTRLLVL.

The V gene is TRBV4-1, the J gene TRBJ2-7; unclear D gene. CDR3 length equals 16 residues. Germline V CDR1 and CDR2: MGHRA, YSYEKL. V lost 4 bases and J lost 4, with 20 bases in between. CDR3 DNA: TGCGCCAGCAGCCCTCCAAACTTCGGTTGGGGTTACGAGCAGTACTTC. Protein product: CASSPPNFGWGYEQYF.

Ten or more counts support this clonotype. V is TRBV15 and J is TRBJ2-1; 8 bases agree with TRBD1. After removal of 5 bases from V and 5 bases from J, the junction contained 5 bases not matched to a gene. CDR1 LNHNV and CDR2 YYDKDF come from the germline V gene (reference sequence). The CDR3 has 14 amino acids. The CDR3 here is CATSRQTGDNEQFF. In DNA form, the CDR3 reads TGTGCCACCAGCCGCCAGACAGGGGACAATGAGCAGTTCTTC. The full variable domain, completed using reference TRBV15 and TRBJ2-1, is DAMVIQNPRYQVTQFGKPVTLSCSQTLNHNVMYWYQQKSSQAPKLLFHYYDKDFNNEADTPDNFQSRRPNTSFCFLDIRSPGLGDTAMYLCATSRQTGDNEQFFGPGTRLTVL.

Of note for this clonotype: A read error may be the cause here, since a much bigger clone is one base away. V and J are TRBV5-1 and TRBJ1-1; D is unclear. V gave up 0 bases and J gave up 6 bases, with 21 bases separating them. The germline gives CDR1 SGHRS, CDR2 YFSETQ. The CDR3 covers 17 residues. CDR3 nucleotide sequence: TGCGCCAGCAGCTTGGTGATGGCCGACGCAATAAACGCTGAAGCTTTCTTT. Translating it yields CASSLVMADAINAEAFF.

The rearrangement joins TRBV6-2 or TRBV6-3 to TRBJ2-7; 11 bases are shared with TRBD2. Trimming removed 2 bases from V and 5 bases from J; junction bases left unmatched: 17. The CDR3 is made up of 19 amino acids. CDR1 and CDR2 from the germline V gene are MNHEY and SVGEGT. The DNA of the CDR3 is TGTGCCAGCAGTTACACGTCGACTAGCGGGGCGTCCCCTATGGACGAGCAGTACTTC. Its protein product is CASSYTSTSGASPMDEQYF.

This clonotype came up many times. The V and J genes are TRBV7-9 and TRBJ2-1; D may be TRBD2 (6 bases). Trimming shortened V by 5 bases and J by 8 bases, and 16 bases separated the two germline ends. This CDR3 spans 14 amino acids. Germline assignment: CDR1 SEHNR and CDR2 FQNEAQ (reference sequence). The CDR3 sequence: CASSAMGRMDEQFF. In DNA, the CDR3 is TGTGCCAGCAGCGCCATGGGGAGGATGGATGAGCAGTTCTTC.

This clonotype has ten or more counts. This rearrangement joins TRBV2 to TRBJ1-5; perhaps TRBD1 as D (6 bases). V was shortened by 8 bases and J by 3 bases, with 17 bases between the two germline ends. The CDR3 covers 15 residues. Looked up from germline, CDR1 is SNHLY and CDR2 is FYNNEI. For the CDR3, the DNA is TGTGCCAGCCTGAGGGGGGGAGGGTCCAATCAGCCCCAGCATTTT. Protein: CASLRGGGSNQPQHF.

This clonotype was counted many times. This rearrangement joins TRBV14 to TRBJ1-5; no reliable D call. The V and J ends lost 0 bases and 1 base respectively, with 10 bases between them. Per the germline V gene, CDR1 is SGHDN and CDR2 is FVKESK. CDR3 size: 16 residues. DNA for the CDR3: TGTGCCAGCAGCCAAGAAACCCAGGTCAGCAATCAGCCCCAGCATTTT. Translated: CASSQETQVSNQPQHF.

On this clonotype itself: Being one base from a much bigger clone, this may be a read error. This chain uses TRBV20-1 with TRBJ2-7; 12 positions match TRBD2. Germline CDR1 reads DFQATT; CDR2 reads SNEGSKA (reference sequence). This CDR3 spans 15 amino acids. CDR3 sequence: CGTPGDLAGGYEQYF. In nucleotides, the CDR3 is TGCGGTACTCCTGGTGATCTAGCGGGAGGGTACGAGCAGTACTTC.

In this sample, this clonotype turned up many times. V is TRBV6-5 and J is TRBJ1-1; no reliable D call. The CDR3 length is 13 residues. CDR1 is MNHEY and CDR2 is SVGAGI in the germline V gene. Trimming left V 0 bases short and J 4 bases short, with 6 bases between. CDR3 nucleotides: TGTGCCAGCAGTTACTCGACGTCCACTGAAGCTTTCTTT. Residues: CASSYSTSTEAFF.